This T cell receptor beta chain derives from a study of Graves' ophthalmopathy and Graves' hyperthyroidism. Whole-study results and caveats: Both an approximately 69% sensitivity and an approximately 77% specificity characterized the model's predictions of ophthalmopathy progression. A majority of expanded thyroid clonotypes exceeding 0.001 frequency were likewise present in blood.

CDR3 length: 15 residues. Germline V gene lookup returns CDR1 SGHRS and CDR2 YFSETQ. Between the trimmed V and J ends, which lost 0 bases and 4 bases, there was a span of 10 bases. In the case of this clonotype: What it binds is unknown.

Transcripts of RNA were the source for amplifying TCR beta CDR3 regions. HTBI primers served in a first-round RT-PCR, which a second-round multiplex PCR followed. TCRdb itself ran the multiplex PCR reads through MiXCR, one entry per CDR3 protein. The table records 300,000 to 400,000 distinct CDR3 sequences, 17% of them present only once. Patients were diagnosed from clinical symptoms, serum thyroxine, TRAb, thyroid ultrasound and orbital computed tomography. This chain links TRBV5-1 with TRBJ2-2, with D unresolved. This receptor was obtained from an adult man with Graves' ophthalmopathy. Source material: peripheral blood. DNA of the CDR3: TGCGCCAGCAGCTTGGAGGCAGTTACCACCGGGGAGCTGTTTTTT. It is translated as CASSLEAVTTGELFF.